These 27 T cell receptor beta chains share one sample of origin, sequenced in a study of multiple sclerosis patients with progressive multifocal leukoencephalopathy. Noted time point: before natalizumab initiation. Assay used: immunoSEQ multiplex PCR; TCRdb lists only in-frame clones, some missing. The data show 25,000 to 35,000 clones, approximately 90% seen once. Material for sequencing was PBMCs. The receptors originated from a human donor with multiple sclerosis.

The gene calls are TRBV20-1 and TRBJ1-2, with D perhaps TRBD1 (6 bases). This CDR3 contains 10 residues. Germline-derived CDR1 and CDR2 are DFQATT and SNEGSKA (reference sequence). V was cut by 7 bases and J by 8 bases, with 11 bases left in between. The CDR3 DNA reads as TGCAGTGTAGCGGGGGCGGGCTACACCTTC. It translates to CSVAGAGYTF.

The rearrangement links TRBV19 to TRBJ2-7; possible D gene TRBD1, 6 bases. The V gene lost 3 bases and the J gene lost 2 bases, with 17 bases spanning the gap. The germline CDR1 and CDR2 sequences are LNHDA and SQIVND (reference sequence). The CDR3 loop spans 16 amino acids. The DNA of the CDR3 is TGTGCCAGTAGTATTGCGTCGATGACAGGTGCCTACGAGCAGTACTTC. Residues: CASSIASMTGAYEQYF.

The rearrangement links TRBV4-1 to TRBJ2-4; no definite D call. Germline V gene sequence: CDR1 MGHRA, CDR2 YSYEKL. With 8 bases removed from V and 11 bases from J, the gap between germline ends came to 16 bases. The CDR3 consists of 12 residues. CDR3 sequence reads: CASLGNGNVQYF. DNA for the CDR3: TGCGCCAGCCTTGGTAACGGTAACGTTCAGTACTTC.

The chain couples TRBV4-2 to TRBJ1-1, with D tentatively TRBD1 (5 bases). The CDR3 runs 15 residues. The germline CDR1 and CDR2 sequences are LGHNA and YNFKEQ. The V end was cut by 0 bases, the J end by 5 bases, with 13 bases between. The CDR3 DNA reads as TGTGCCAGCAGCCAAGATAGGGTCCGGGGGACTGAAGCTTTCTTT. It specifies CASSQDRVRGTEAFF.

CDR3 coding DNA: TGCGCCAGCAGCCATCTCGGAGAGACGGTCAGACCCTATGGCTACACCTTC. This encodes CASSHLGETVRPYGYTF. This sequence joins TRBV4-3 and TRBJ1-2; D call uncertain. V was shortened by 3 bases and J by 4 bases, with 21 bases between the two germline ends. The CDR3 consists of 17 residues. The germline V gene encodes CDR1 LGHNA and CDR2 YSLEER.

V gene TRBV5-1 combines with J gene TRBJ1-2, with D unresolved. Germline V gives CDR1 SGHRS, CDR2 YFSETQ. The CDR3 is 13 residues long. Trimming shortened V by 5 bases and J by 7 bases, and 15 bases separated the two germline ends. The CDR3 sequence is CASSEGIAGGYTF. DNA of the CDR3: TGCGCCAGCAGTGAAGGTATCGCGGGTGGCTACACCTTC.

The J gene is TRBJ1-1, the V gene TRBV4-3; perhaps TRBD1 as D (5 bases). V was trimmed by 0 bases and J by 4 bases, leaving 12 bases between them. The germline V gene has CDR1 LGHNA and CDR2 YSLEER. The CDR3 has 15 amino acids. In nucleotides, the CDR3 is TGCGCCAGCAGCCAAGACCGGGACCCGGGCACTGAAGCTTTCTTT. Translated, it gives CASSQDRDPGTEAFF.

This rearrangement joins TRBV7-6 to TRBJ1-1, with D unclear. This CDR3 is 11 amino acids long. V was clipped by 5 bases and J by 2 bases, with 3 bases between them. Germline V lookup: CDR1 SGHVS, CDR2 FNYEAQ. The CDR3 sequence is CASSDNTEAFF. For the CDR3, the DNA is TGTGCCAGCAGCGACAACACTGAAGCTTTCTTT.

The chain carries TRBV7-9 and TRBJ2-7; D call uncertain. The germline V gene encodes CDR1 SEHNR and CDR2 FQNEAQ (reference sequence). With 5 bases removed from V and 0 bases from J, the gap between germline ends came to 14 bases. There are 15 residues in the CDR3. The CDR3: CASSPPGQISYEQYF. DNA of the CDR3: TGTGCCAGCAGCCCCCCGGGCCAGATCTCCTACGAGCAGTACTTC.

Only one count was recorded for this clone. The rearrangement links TRBV19 to TRBJ2-7; no firm D call. The CDR3 is made up of 14 amino acids. The germline V gene has CDR1 LNHDA and CDR2 SQIVND (reference sequence). V shed 5 bases and J shed 2 bases, with 13 bases lying between them. CDR3 loop: CASSVGQDPYEQYF. DNA for the CDR3: TGTGCCAGTAGTGTTGGTCAGGACCCCTACGAGCAGTACTTC.

The rearrangement links TRBV29-1 to TRBJ2-5; 9 bases align to TRBD1. The CDR3 has 15 amino acids. The V gene end was trimmed by 3 bases and the J gene end by 4 bases; junction bases not matched to a gene: 9. Germline CDR1 and CDR2: SQVTM and ANQGSEA. CDR3 residues: CSVDSGQGIGETQYF. CDR3 bases: TGCAGCGTTGACTCAGGACAGGGGATCGGAGAGACCCAGTACTTC.

The rearrangement joins TRBV7-9 to TRBJ2-1, with 14 bases that match TRBD2. This CDR3 contains 17 residues. After removal of 3 bases from V and 7 bases from J, the junction contained 8 bases not matched to a gene. Germline V gene data show CDR1 as SEHNR and CDR2 as FQNEAQ (reference sequence). The DNA of the CDR3 is TGTGCCAGCAGCTTGGGACTAGCGGGGGCTTATCGGAATGAGCAGTTCTTC. Translated: CASSLGLAGAYRNEQFF.

The chain joins TRBV7-9 to TRBJ1-2, with 9 bases matching TRBD1. Unmatched junction bases numbered 18, after V lost 2 bases and J lost 8 bases. In germline, CDR1 is SEHNR, CDR2 FQNEAQ (reference sequence). The CDR3 spans 18 residues. CDR3 residues: CASSLRLSPGQGNEGYTF. In DNA, the CDR3 is TGTGCCAGCAGCTTACGGTTGTCACCGGGACAGGGCAATGAAGGCTACACCTTC. The whole variable domain, remainder taken from reference TRBV7-9 and TRBJ1-2, is DTGVSQNPRHKITKRGQNVTFRCDPISEHNRLYWYRQTLGQGPEFLTYFQNEAQLEKSRLLSDRFSAERPKGSFSTLEIQRTEQGDSAMYLCASSLRLSPGQGNEGYTFGSGTRLTVV.

This clone appeared a single time. V usage is TRBV28 and J usage is TRBJ1-5; 7 bases fit TRBD1. V shed 10 bases and J 2 bases; nucleotides not matched to a gene: 20. Per germline, CDR1 MDHEN and CDR2 SYDVKM. The CDR3 consists of 18 residues. CDR3 nucleotides: TGTGCCACCGCCCGGGGGTCCAACACAGGGGTTGGCAATCAGCCCCAGCATTTT. As protein: CATARGSNTGVGNQPQHF.

The V call is TRBV10-3, the J call TRBJ2-7, with TRBD2 matching 7 bases. The J segment lost 4 bases and the V segment lost 7 bases, leaving 7 bases of the junction unmatched. Germline loops: CDR1 ENHRY, CDR2 SYGVKD. The CDR3 totals 13 residues. CDR3 loop: CAIMEGTKYEQYF. The CDR3, as DNA: TGTGCCATCATGGAGGGGACTAAGTACGAGCAGTACTTC.

The chain links TRBV7-9 to TRBJ1-1; D gene ambiguous. The CDR3 extends over 15 amino acids. Trimming cost V 5 bases and J 5 bases, with 18 bases left between them. The V gene's germline CDR1 is SEHNR and CDR2 FQNEAQ (reference sequence). CDR3 in amino acids: CASSQSRLRTTEAFF. CDR3 nucleotides: TGTGCCAGCAGCCAATCGAGGCTACGGACGACTGAAGCTTTCTTT.

The V gene is TRBV9, the J gene TRBJ2-7; 13 bases align to TRBD2. The CDR3 has 15 amino acids. Germline CDR1 and CDR2: SGDLS and YYNGEE. With 0 bases clipped from V and 3 bases from J, the junction kept 0 bases outside the gene matches. The DNA for the CDR3 is TGTGCCAGCAGCGTAGGGACTAGCGGGGGCTACGAGCAGTACTTC. Translated, it gives CASSVGTSGGYEQYF.

The chain carries TRBV19 and TRBJ2-7; 9 bases map to TRBD1. Germline V gene data show CDR1 as LNHDA and CDR2 as SQIVND (reference sequence). V was pared by 5 bases and J by 4 bases, with 6 bases of the junction left unmatched. The CDR3 totals 14 residues. CDR3 amino acids: CASSDRGTSYEQYF. CDR3 nucleotides: TGTGCCAGTAGTGACAGGGGGACGTCGTACGAGCAGTACTTC.

The chain combines TRBV2 with TRBJ2-2; possible D gene TRBD2, 5 bases. CDR3 length: 14 amino acids. V dropped 3 bases and J dropped 2 bases, with 7 bases sitting between them. Germline lookup yields CDR1 SNHLY and CDR2 FYNNEI. CDR3 nucleotide sequence: TGTGCCAGCAGTGAGCGACTAAACACCGGGGAGCTGTTTTTT. Translation: CASSERLNTGELFF.

V and J are TRBV30 and TRBJ1-6; 9 positions agree with TRBD1. Germline values: CDR1 GTSNPN, CDR2 SVGIG (reference sequence). The CDR3 contains 14 residues. V shed 7 bases and J 14 bases; nucleotides not matched to a gene: 15. CDR3 sequence (DNA): TGTGCCTCTCAACCCTTCCGGGACAGGGCGACCCTCCACTTT. Translation gives CASQPFRDRATLHF.

The V gene is TRBV2, the J gene TRBJ1-2; 9 positions match TRBD1. There are 15 residues in the CDR3. J was trimmed by 9 bases and V by 6 bases; bases with no gene match: 14. From germline, CDR1 is SNHLY and CDR2 FYNNEI. The CDR3 DNA sequence: TGTGCCAGCAGCGCACAGGGGGCGTTGGCCGGGAGCTACACCTTC. Translating it yields CASSAQGALAGSYTF.

The genes are TRBV20-1 and TRBJ2-1, with 7 bases aligning to TRBD1. Trimming at V came to 5 bases and at J to 9 bases, leaving 4 bases not matched to a gene. The length of the CDR3 is 11 residues. The V gene's germline CDR1 is DFQATT and CDR2 SNEGSKA (reference sequence). The CDR3 sequence: CSAHRGGEQFF. In DNA, the CDR3 is TGCAGTGCTCACAGGGGTGGTGAGCAGTTCTTC.

The rearrangement uses TRBV28 and TRBJ2-7; 8 bases fit TRBD2. Germline V gene data show CDR1 as MDHEN and CDR2 as SYDVKM. V lost 5 bases to trimming and J lost 3 bases; unmatched junction nucleotides: 9. The CDR3 contains 15 residues. CDR3 protein: CASSPAGTRVYEQYF. CDR3 in DNA: TGTGCCAGCAGTCCTGCCGGGACTAGAGTCTACGAGCAGTACTTC. The entire variable domain, with the rest obtained from reference TRBV28 and TRBJ2-7, is as follows: DVKVTQSSRYLVKRTGEKVFLECVQDMDHENMFWYRQDPGLGLRLIYFSYDVKMKEKGDIPEGYSVSREKKERFSLILESASTNQTSMYLCASSPAGTRVYEQYFGPGTRLTVT.

The V gene is TRBV6-5, the J gene TRBJ1-2; no firm D call. The length of the CDR3 is 13 residues. Looked up from germline, CDR1 is MNHEY and CDR2 is SVGAGI. Trimming took off 3 bases at V and 6 bases at J, with 11 bases between the two ends. CDR3 region: CASSYSLGNGYTF. The CDR3 nucleotides read TGTGCCAGCAGTTATAGTCTGGGGAATGGCTACACCTTC.

The chain has TRBV28 and TRBJ2-5; D is unresolved. TRBJ2-7 matches the DNA end more closely, so the J call is doubtful. CDR3 length: 15 amino acids. The germline gives CDR1 MDHEN, CDR2 SYDVKM. The CDR3 DNA reads TGTGCCAGCAGTTCCTACCCGGACGTCTGGGACGAGCAGTACTTC. Its protein product is CASSSYPDVWDEQYF.

The chain carries TRBV19 and TRBJ1-6; maybe TRBD1 (5 bases). The CDR3 sequence is 15 residues long. CDR1 is LNHDA and CDR2 is SQIVND in the germline V gene (reference sequence). Trimming took off 5 bases at V and 8 bases at J, with 16 bases between the two ends. Here the CDR3 reads CASSPRGGGDSPLHF. CDR3 DNA: TGTGCCAGTAGTCCGAGGGGCGGGGGTGATTCACCCCTCCACTTT.

V and J are TRBV28 and TRBJ2-5; maybe TRBD2 (6 bases). The DNA end is more similar to TRBJ2-7, so the J call may be wrong. Germline CDR1 is MDHEN and CDR2 is SYDVKM. The CDR3 loop spans 13 amino acids. CDR3 DNA: TGTGCCAGCAGCGGGAGTAGCTCCTACGAGCAGTACTTC. The encoded protein is CASSGSSSYEQYF.